The 20 T cell receptor beta chains in this list originate from one sample, sequenced in a study of OX40 agonist ivuxolimab in advanced cancers. TCRdb keeps only in-frame clones here, not all; method: immunoSEQ multiplex PCR. The sample records about 100,000 clones, about 88% being singletons. The sequencing used CD4+ or CD8+ T cells sorted from blood, collected in a trial of the OX40 agonist ivuxolimab. All receptors derive from an adult with an advanced solid tumor such as melanoma, head and neck, liver or kidney cancer.

The V gene is TRBV30, the J gene TRBJ1-2, with TRBD1 matching 8 bases. V gave up 4 bases and J gave up 8 bases; unmatched junction bases: 3. In germline, CDR1 is GTSNPN, CDR2 SVGIG (reference sequence). The CDR3 covers 11 residues. The DNA of the CDR3 is TGTGCCTGGAAGGACAGGGTAGGCTACACCTTC. This sequence encodes CAWKDRVGYTF.

This sequence joins TRBV5-6 and TRBJ1-4, with TRBD1 matching over 9 bases. Germline-derived CDR1 and CDR2 are SGHDT and YYEEEE. V shed 2 bases, J shed 7 bases, and the junction held 6 bases outside the gene matches. The CDR3 runs to 15 residues. This CDR3 is CASSFTGGQSEKLFF. In DNA, the CDR3 is TGTGCCAGCAGCTTTACAGGGGGCCAGAGTGAAAAACTGTTTTTT. Supplemented by reference TRBV5-6 and TRBJ1-4, the full variable domain reads DAGVTQSPTHLIKTRGQQVTLRCSPKSGHDTVSWYQQALGQGPQFIFQYYEEEERQRGNFPDRFSGHQFPNYSSELNVNALLLGDSALYLCASSFTGGQSEKLFFGSGTQLSVL.

The V call is TRBV19, the J call TRBJ1-5; weak D call: TRBD1 (6 bases). This CDR3 has 16 amino acids. Germline loops: CDR1 LNHDA, CDR2 SQIVND (reference sequence). V was trimmed by 3 bases and J by 2 bases, leaving 14 bases between them. CDR3 sequence reads: CASSMTQGFGNQPQHF. The CDR3 nucleotides are TGTGCCAGTAGTATGACTCAGGGGTTCGGCAATCAGCCCCAGCATTTT.

J is TRBJ2-2 and V is TRBV27; TRBD2 agrees at 9 bases. This CDR3 is built from 17 residues. V was pared by 2 bases and J by 8 bases, with 12 bases of the junction left unmatched. Per the germline V gene, CDR1 is MNHEY and CDR2 is SMNVEV (reference sequence). For the CDR3, the DNA is TGTGCCAGCAGTTTAAGCGGGAGGCTGGTGGGGTCGGGGGAGCTGTTTTTT. Protein: CASSLSGRLVGSGELFF.

This sequence joins TRBV5-4 and TRBJ1-4; TRBD1 aligns across 9 bases. CDR1 is SGHNT and CDR2 is YYREEE in the germline V gene (reference sequence). The CDR3 has 16 amino acids. The ends lost 4 bases at V and 3 bases at J; junction bases unmatched: 7. CDR3 in amino acids: CASSPVQGAANEKLFF. The DNA of the CDR3 is TGTGCCAGCAGCCCAGTACAGGGGGCGGCTAATGAAAAACTGTTTTTT.

The chain couples TRBV30 to TRBJ2-1; 7 nucleotides align to TRBD2. Germline CDR1 GTSNPN, CDR2 SVGIG (reference sequence). The length of the CDR3 is 15 residues. Trimming took 3 bases from V and 0 from J; bases not matched to a gene: 5. CDR3 residues: CAWRLGGSSYNEQFF. The CDR3 DNA follows: TGTGCCTGGAGGTTGGGCGGGAGCTCCTACAATGAGCAGTTCTTC. Looking up the rest from reference TRBV30 and TRBJ2-1 gives the full variable domain: SQTIHQWPATLVQPVGSPLSLECTVEGTSNPNLYWYRQAAGRGLQLLFYSVGIGQISSEVPQNLSASRPQDRQFILSSKKLLLSDSGFYLCAWRLGGSSYNEQFFGPGTRLTVL.

This sequence joins TRBV2 and TRBJ2-5, with D perhaps matching TRBD2 (5 bases). The CDR3 has 12 amino acids. Germline lookup yields CDR1 SNHLY and CDR2 FYNNEI. V lost 6 bases to trimming and J lost 5 bases, with 10 bases between them. The CDR3 loop is CASRGGGETQYF. CDR3 DNA sequence: TGTGCCAGCAGAGGAGGCGGGGAGACCCAGTACTTC.

The V gene is TRBV7-3, the J gene TRBJ2-1, with 7 nucleotides matching TRBD2. There are 15 residues in the CDR3. Germline V gene sequence: CDR1 SGHTA, CDR2 FQGTGA. The ends lost 0 bases at V and 4 bases at J; junction bases unmatched: 3. This chain's CDR3 is CASSLTRERYNEQFF. In DNA, the CDR3 is TGTGCCAGCAGCTTAACGCGGGAGAGGTACAATGAGCAGTTCTTC.

The chain combines TRBV19 with TRBJ1-2, with D uncertain. The V end was cut by 7 bases, the J end by 2 bases, with 17 bases between. CDR1 is LNHDA, CDR2 SQIVND, per germline (reference sequence). This CDR3 has 15 amino acids. CDR3 sequence: CASTTRPISNYGYTF. DNA for the CDR3: TGTGCCAGTACTACACGGCCCATCAGCAACTATGGCTACACCTTC.

This chain joins TRBV29-1 and TRBJ2-2; 11 positions match TRBD1. The CDR3 is made up of 14 amino acids. Looked up from germline, CDR1 is SQVTM and CDR2 is ANQGSEA. With 7 bases clipped from V and 4 bases from J, the junction kept 5 bases outside the gene matches. The CDR3 protein is CSARTGGGTGELFF. The CDR3 nucleotides are TGCAGCGCCAGGACAGGGGGCGGCACCGGGGAGCTGTTTTTT.

The chain carries TRBV11-2 and TRBJ1-3; D may be TRBD1 (5 bases). Looked up from germline, CDR1 is SGHAT and CDR2 is FQNNGV. With 1 base removed from V and 0 bases from J, the gap between germline ends came to 7 bases. This CDR3 has 15 amino acids. The CDR3 here is CASSLGGDSGNTIYF. DNA of the CDR3: TGTGCCAGCAGCTTAGGGGGCGACTCTGGAAACACCATATATTTT. The full variable domain, completed using reference TRBV11-2 and TRBJ1-3, is EAGVAQSPRYKIIEKRQSVAFWCNPISGHATLYWYQQILGQGPKLLIQFQNNGVVDDSQLPKDRFSAERLKGVDSTLKIQPAKLEDSAVYLCASSLGGDSGNTIYFGEGSWLTVV.

The chain combines TRBV6-5 with TRBJ2-3, with D perhaps matching TRBD2 (5 bases). V dropped 2 bases and J dropped 2 bases, with 11 bases sitting between them. This CDR3 has 15 amino acids. CDR1 and CDR2 from the germline V gene are MNHEY and SVGAGI. CDR3 sequence: CASSYGLASTDTQYF. The CDR3 DNA is TGTGCCAGCAGTTACGGTCTAGCATCCACAGATACGCAGTATTTT.

V and J are TRBV7-3 and TRBJ2-1; D is ambiguous. V lost 4 bases, J lost 6 bases, and 10 bases lay in between. Germline CDR1 and CDR2: SGHTA and FQGTGA. The CDR3 loop spans 13 amino acids. The CDR3 nucleotides are TGTGCCAGCAGCTCTACAGCGACCAATGAGCAGTTCTTC. This gives the protein CASSSTATNEQFF.

The V call is TRBV28, the J call TRBJ1-4; 7 bases agree with TRBD1. The germline V gene encodes CDR1 MDHEN and CDR2 SYDVKM. After removal of 3 bases from V and 9 bases from J, the junction contained 16 bases not matched to a gene. There are 17 residues in the CDR3. In DNA, the CDR3 is TGTGCCAGCAGTTTGGGACAGACAATGAAAAACTCCCAAAAACTGTTTTTT. This translates into CASSLGQTMKNSQKLFF.

J is TRBJ2-7 and V is TRBV6-1, with 7 bases that match TRBD1. With V trimmed by 5 bases and J by 2 bases, 6 bases remained unmatched. Germline loops: CDR1 MNHNS, CDR2 SASEGT. This CDR3 is built from 14 residues. The CDR3 loop reads CASSHPTGTYEQYF. CDR3 sequence (DNA): TGTGCCAGCAGTCATCCGACAGGGACCTACGAGCAGTACTTC.

This chain uses TRBV6-6 with TRBJ2-7, with D unclear. V lost 6 bases, J lost 5 bases, and 20 bases lay in between. In germline, CDR1 is MNHNY, CDR2 SVGAGI (reference sequence). CDR3 size: 15 residues. CDR3 sequence: CASRQPPPFGHEQYF. In nucleotides, the CDR3 is TGTGCCAGCAGGCAACCACCCCCCTTCGGGCACGAGCAGTACTTC.

J is TRBJ1-5 and V is TRBV7-8; 8 bases fit TRBD1. The germline V gene has CDR1 SGHVS and CDR2 FQNEAQ. The trim removed 1 base at V and 7 bases at J, leaving 9 bases unmatched. The CDR3 consists of 16 residues. Here the CDR3 reads CASSLVAGGPGQPQHF. DNA of the CDR3: TGTGCCAGCAGCTTAGTAGCAGGGGGCCCGGGGCAGCCCCAGCATTTT.

This chain uses TRBV19 with TRBJ1-2; unclear D gene. This CDR3 comprises 13 residues. Trimming cost V 7 bases and J 4 bases, with 13 bases left between them. Germline CDR1 LNHDA, CDR2 SQIVND (reference sequence). The CDR3 DNA sequence: TGTGCCAGTAAAGTGGAGCTCGGCTATGGCTACACCTTC. The encoded protein is CASKVELGYGYTF.

The chain has TRBV18 and TRBJ2-1; 10 bases match TRBD2. Germline V gives CDR1 KGHSH, CDR2 LQKENI. Trimming removed 3 bases from V and 7 bases from J; junction bases left unmatched: 9. The CDR3 covers 16 residues. The CDR3 DNA sequence: TGTGCCAGCTCACCCCTTCTAGCGGGAGTGAGAAATGAGCAGTTCTTC. Translated: CASSPLLAGVRNEQFF.

The rearrangement joins TRBV10-3 to TRBJ1-5; 8 bases match TRBD1. The J segment lost 6 bases and the V segment lost 6 bases, leaving 7 bases of the junction unmatched. Per germline, CDR1 ENHRY and CDR2 SYGVKD. This CDR3 has 14 residues. CDR3 region: CAISQDRVGQPQHF. DNA for the CDR3: TGTGCCATCAGCCAGGACAGGGTCGGTCAGCCCCAGCATTTT.